The clone carrying this T cell receptor (beta chain) showed up just once. The antigen is unknown. Some clones are missing from TCRdb's copy, which holds only in-frame ones; the method was immunoSEQ multiplex PCR. This table holds 50,000 to 80,000 clones, more than 85% found once. The CDR3 length is 13 residues. Germline V gene sequence: CDR1 SGHTA, CDR2 FQGNSA. V lost 1 base and J 6 bases, leaving 8 bases between the germline ends. The data stem from a study of cytomegalovirus exposure and HLA in healthy donors. Study overall: It was reported in a later analysis that the same platform had been used for the 110 or so validation repertoires as for the approximately 730 first-cohort repertoires.

Study-level findings and limits: Researchers counted around 180 TCR beta chains as cytomegalovirus-associated. According to a subsequent analysis, TCR clusters identified in the first cohort showed a tendency to co-occur across the approximately 120 validation repertoires. Cytomegalovirus status was reportedly diagnosed by the classifier with high specificity and sensitivity.

The sequence was obtained from a woman younger than 35 in good health and CMV-seronegative. Sequencing used PBMCs. The V gene is TRBV7-2, the J gene TRBJ2-3; D perhaps matches TRBD2 (5 bases). The CDR3 DNA is TGTGCCAGCAGCTTAGTGGGAGCGGATACGCAGTATTTT. This gives the protein CASSLVGADTQYF.